This T cell receptor beta chain comes out of a study of identical twins. General study points: Whereas memory repertoires showed no such difference, abundant cord blood beta clonotypes carried fewer insertions. The study found excess low generation probability among twin-shared out-of-frame alpha sequences.

Each cDNA held unique molecular identifiers, and template switching gave it a universal primer site. A single record per CDR3 protein comes from TCRdb applying MiXCR to the 5' RACE reads. The sample lists fewer than 250,000 distinct CDR3 sequences, 7.5% occurring once. Concerning this clonotype itself: Its antigen remains unknown.

Unmatched junction bases numbered 9, after V lost 4 bases and J lost 2 bases. Germline assignment: CDR1 SGHRS and CDR2 YFSETQ. This CDR3 is built from 15 residues. The same sample was also studied in work on yellow fever vaccine responses in identical twins.

The rearrangement uses TRBV5-1 and TRBJ2-7, with 7 bases matching TRBD1. The receptor's source is a woman aged 18-30 years in good health. Sequencing was done on a sample of CD8+ T cells sorted from blood. The CDR3 loop is CASSPRTGPTYEQYF. As DNA, the CDR3 is TGCGCCAGCAGCCCTAGGACAGGCCCTACCTACGAGCAGTACTTC.